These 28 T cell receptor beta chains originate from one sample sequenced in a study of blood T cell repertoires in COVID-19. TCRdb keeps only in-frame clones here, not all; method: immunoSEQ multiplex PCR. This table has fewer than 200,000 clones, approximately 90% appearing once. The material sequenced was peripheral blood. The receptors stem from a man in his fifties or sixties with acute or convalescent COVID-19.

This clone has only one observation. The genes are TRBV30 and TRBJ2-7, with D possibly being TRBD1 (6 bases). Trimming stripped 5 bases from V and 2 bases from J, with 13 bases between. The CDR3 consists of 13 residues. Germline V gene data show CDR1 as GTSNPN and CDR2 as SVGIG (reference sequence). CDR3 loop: CAWSRDITYEQYV. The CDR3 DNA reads TGTGCCTGGTCCCGGGACATTACCTACGAGCAGTACGTC.

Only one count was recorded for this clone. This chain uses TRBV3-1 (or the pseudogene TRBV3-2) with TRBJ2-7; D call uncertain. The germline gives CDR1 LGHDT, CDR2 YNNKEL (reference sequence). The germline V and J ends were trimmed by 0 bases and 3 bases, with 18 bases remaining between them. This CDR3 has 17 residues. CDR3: CASSQEIMVSVSYEQYV. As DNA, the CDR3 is TGTGCCAGCAGCCAAGAAATTATGGTGAGCGTAAGCTACGAGCAGTACGTC.

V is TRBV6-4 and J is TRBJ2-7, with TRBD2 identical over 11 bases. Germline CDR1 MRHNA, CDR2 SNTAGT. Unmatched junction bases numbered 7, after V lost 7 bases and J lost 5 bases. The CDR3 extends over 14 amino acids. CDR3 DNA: TGTGCCAGCACCCGTACACTAGCGGGAGACGAGCAGTACTTC. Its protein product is CASTRTLAGDEQYF.

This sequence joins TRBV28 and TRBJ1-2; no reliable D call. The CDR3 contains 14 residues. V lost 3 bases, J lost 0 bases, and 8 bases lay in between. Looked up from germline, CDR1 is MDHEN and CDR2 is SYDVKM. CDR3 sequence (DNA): TGTGCCAGCAGTTTCCCGACACCTAACTATGGCTACACCTTC. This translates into CASSFPTPNYGYTF.

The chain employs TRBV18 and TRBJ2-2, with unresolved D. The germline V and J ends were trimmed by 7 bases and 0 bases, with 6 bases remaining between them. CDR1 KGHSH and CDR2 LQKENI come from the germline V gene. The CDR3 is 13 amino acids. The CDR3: CASCLANTGELFF. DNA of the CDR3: TGTGCCAGCTGTCTAGCGAACACCGGGGAGCTGTTTTTT.

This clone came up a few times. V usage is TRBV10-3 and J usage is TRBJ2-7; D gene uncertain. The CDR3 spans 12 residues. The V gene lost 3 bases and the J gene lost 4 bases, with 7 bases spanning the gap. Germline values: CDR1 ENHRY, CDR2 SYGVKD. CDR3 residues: CAISDSWYEQYV. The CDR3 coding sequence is TGTGCCATCAGTGACAGTTGGTACGAGCAGTACGTC.

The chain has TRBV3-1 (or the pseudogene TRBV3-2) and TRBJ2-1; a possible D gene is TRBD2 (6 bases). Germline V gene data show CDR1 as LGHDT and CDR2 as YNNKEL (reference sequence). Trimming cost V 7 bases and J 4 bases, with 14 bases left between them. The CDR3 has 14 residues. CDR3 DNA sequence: TGTGCCAGCAACTCCGGGACTGGGTACAATGAGCAGTTCTTC. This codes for CASNSGTGYNEQFF.

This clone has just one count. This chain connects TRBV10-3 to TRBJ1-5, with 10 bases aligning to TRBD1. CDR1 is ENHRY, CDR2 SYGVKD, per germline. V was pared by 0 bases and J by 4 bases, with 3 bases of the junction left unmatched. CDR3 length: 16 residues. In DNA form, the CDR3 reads TGTGCCATCAGTGAGTCGAGGGACAGGGGTAATCAGCCCCAGCATTTT. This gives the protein CAISESRDRGNQPQHF.

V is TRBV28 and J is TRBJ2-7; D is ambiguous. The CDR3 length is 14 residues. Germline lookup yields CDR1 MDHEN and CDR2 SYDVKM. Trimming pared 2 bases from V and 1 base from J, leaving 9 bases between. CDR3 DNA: TGTGCCAGCAGTTTACGTCAGACATCCTACGAGCAGTACGTC. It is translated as CASSLRQTSYEQYV.

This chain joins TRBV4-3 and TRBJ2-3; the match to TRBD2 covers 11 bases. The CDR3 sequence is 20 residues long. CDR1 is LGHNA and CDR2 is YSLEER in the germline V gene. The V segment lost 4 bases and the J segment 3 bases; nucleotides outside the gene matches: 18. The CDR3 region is CASSPFRGLAGGRGTDTQYF. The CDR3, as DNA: TGCGCCAGCAGCCCCTTCCGGGGGCTAGCGGGGGGCCGAGGGACAGATACGCAGTATTTT.

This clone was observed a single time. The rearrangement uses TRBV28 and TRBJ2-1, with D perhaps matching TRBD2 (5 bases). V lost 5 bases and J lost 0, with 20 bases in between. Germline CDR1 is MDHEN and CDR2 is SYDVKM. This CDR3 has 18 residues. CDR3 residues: CASSHPTGRDHSYNEQFF. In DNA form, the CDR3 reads TGTGCCAGCAGTCACCCTACGGGAAGGGATCACTCCTACAATGAGCAGTTCTTC.

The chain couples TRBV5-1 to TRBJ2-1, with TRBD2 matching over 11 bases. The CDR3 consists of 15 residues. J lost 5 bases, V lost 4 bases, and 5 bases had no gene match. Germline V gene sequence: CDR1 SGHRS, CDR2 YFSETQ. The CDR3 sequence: CASSPGLADHNEQFF. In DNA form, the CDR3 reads TGCGCCAGCAGCCCGGGACTAGCGGACCACAATGAGCAGTTCTTC.

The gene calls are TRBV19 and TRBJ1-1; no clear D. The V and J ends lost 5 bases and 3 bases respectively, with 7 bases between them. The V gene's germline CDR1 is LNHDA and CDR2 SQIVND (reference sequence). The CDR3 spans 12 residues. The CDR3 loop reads CASSLSDTEAFF. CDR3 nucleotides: TGTGCCAGTAGTCTCAGTGACACTGAAGCTTTCTTT.

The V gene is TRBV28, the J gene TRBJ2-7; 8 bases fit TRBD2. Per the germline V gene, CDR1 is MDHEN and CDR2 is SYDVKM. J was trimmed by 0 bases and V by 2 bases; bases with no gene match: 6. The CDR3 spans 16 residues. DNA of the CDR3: TGTGCCAGCAGTTTACTAAGACTAGCGACCTCCTACGAGCAGTACTTC. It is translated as CASSLLRLATSYEQYF.

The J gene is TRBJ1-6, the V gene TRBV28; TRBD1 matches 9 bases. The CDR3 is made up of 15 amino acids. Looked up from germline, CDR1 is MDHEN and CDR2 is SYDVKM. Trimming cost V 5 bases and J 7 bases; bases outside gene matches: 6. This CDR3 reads CASSTTGGLNSPLHF. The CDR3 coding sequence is TGTGCCAGCAGTACTACAGGGGGCTTGAATTCACCCCTCCACTTT.

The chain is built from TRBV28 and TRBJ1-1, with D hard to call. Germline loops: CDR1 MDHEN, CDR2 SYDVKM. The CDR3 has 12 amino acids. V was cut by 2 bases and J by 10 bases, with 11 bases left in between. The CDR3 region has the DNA TGTGCCAGCAGTTTAGACACACGCACAGCTTTCTTT. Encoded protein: CASSLDTRTAFF.

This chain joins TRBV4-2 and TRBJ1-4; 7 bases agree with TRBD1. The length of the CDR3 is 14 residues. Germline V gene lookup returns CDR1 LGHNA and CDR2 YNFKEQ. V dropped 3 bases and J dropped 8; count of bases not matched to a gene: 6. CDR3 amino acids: CASSHDRDREKLFF. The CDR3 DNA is TGTGCCAGCAGCCACGACAGGGATCGGGAAAAACTGTTTTTT.

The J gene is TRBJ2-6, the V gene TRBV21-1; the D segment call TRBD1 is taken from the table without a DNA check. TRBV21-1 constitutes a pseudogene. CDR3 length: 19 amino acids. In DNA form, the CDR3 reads TGTGCCAGCAGCAGATATCCGGGACAGGGGGCGACTGGGGCCAACGTCCTGACTTTC. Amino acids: CASSRYPGQGATGANVLTF.

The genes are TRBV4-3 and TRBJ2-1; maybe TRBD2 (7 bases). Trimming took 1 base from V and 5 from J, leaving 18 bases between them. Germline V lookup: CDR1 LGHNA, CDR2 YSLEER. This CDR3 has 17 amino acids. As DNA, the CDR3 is TGCGCCAGCAGCCAAGGCTTTTGGGGGGGGGCAGACAATGAGCAGTTCTTC. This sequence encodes CASSQGFWGGADNEQFF.

The CDR3 DNA reads as TGTGCCAGCAGTTCCTCCGGGACAGGGATGATTGAGCAGTTCTTC. The encoded protein is CASSSSGTGMIEQFF. V usage is TRBV6-5 and J usage is TRBJ2-1, with 9 bases fitting TRBD1. The CDR3 covers 15 residues. The germline CDR1 and CDR2 sequences are MNHEY and SVGAGI. V shed 4 bases and J 9 bases; nucleotides not matched to a gene: 10.

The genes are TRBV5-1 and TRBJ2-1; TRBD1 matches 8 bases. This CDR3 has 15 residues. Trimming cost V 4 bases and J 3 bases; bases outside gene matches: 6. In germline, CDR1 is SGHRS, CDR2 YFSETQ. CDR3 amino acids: CASSQDRANYNEQFF. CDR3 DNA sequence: TGCGCCAGCAGCCAGGACAGGGCGAACTACAATGAGCAGTTCTTC.

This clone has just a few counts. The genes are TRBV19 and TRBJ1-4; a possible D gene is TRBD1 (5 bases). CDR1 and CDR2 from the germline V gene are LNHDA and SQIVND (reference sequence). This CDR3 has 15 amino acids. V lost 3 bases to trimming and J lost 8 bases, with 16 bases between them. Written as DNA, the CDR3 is TGTGCCAGTAGTATTTCGCAGGGTTTGGGAGAAAAACTGTTTTTT. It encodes CASSISQGLGEKLFF.

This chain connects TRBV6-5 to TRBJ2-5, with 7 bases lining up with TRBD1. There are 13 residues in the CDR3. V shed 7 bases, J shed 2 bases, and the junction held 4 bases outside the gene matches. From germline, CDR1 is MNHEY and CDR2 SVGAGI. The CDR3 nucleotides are TGTGCCAGCACTTGGGACAGACAAGAGACCCAGTACTTC. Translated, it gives CASTWDRQETQYF.

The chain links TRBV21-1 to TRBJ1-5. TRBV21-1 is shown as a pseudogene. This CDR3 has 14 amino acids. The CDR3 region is CASSCRRGNQPQHF. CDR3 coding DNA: TGTGCCAGCAGCTGTCGGAGGGGCAATCAGCCCCAGCATTTT.

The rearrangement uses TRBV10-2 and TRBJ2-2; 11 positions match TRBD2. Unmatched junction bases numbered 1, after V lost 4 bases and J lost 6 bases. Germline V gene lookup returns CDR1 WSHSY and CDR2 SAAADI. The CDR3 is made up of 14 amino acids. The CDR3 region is CASSGTSGPGELFF. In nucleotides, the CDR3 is TGCGCCAGCAGTGGGACTAGCGGGCCCGGGGAGCTGTTTTTT.

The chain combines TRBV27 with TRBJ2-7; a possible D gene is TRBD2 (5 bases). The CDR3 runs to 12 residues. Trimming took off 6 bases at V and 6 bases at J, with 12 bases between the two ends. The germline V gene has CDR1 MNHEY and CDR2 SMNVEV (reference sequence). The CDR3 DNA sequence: TGTGCCAGCAGCATAGGTCGGGGCGAGCAGTACGTC. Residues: CASSIGRGEQYV.

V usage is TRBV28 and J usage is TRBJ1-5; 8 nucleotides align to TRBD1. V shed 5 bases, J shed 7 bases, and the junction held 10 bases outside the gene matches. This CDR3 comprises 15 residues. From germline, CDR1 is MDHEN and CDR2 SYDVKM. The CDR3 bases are TGTGCCAGCAGTAATGACAGGGGAATGGGACAGCCCCAGCATTTT. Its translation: CASSNDRGMGQPQHF.

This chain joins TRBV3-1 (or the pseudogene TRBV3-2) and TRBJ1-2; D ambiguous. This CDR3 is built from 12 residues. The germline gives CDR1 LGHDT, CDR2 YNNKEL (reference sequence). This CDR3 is CATTGANYGYTF. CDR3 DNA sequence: TGTGCTACGACGGGAGCTAACTATGGCTACACCTTC.